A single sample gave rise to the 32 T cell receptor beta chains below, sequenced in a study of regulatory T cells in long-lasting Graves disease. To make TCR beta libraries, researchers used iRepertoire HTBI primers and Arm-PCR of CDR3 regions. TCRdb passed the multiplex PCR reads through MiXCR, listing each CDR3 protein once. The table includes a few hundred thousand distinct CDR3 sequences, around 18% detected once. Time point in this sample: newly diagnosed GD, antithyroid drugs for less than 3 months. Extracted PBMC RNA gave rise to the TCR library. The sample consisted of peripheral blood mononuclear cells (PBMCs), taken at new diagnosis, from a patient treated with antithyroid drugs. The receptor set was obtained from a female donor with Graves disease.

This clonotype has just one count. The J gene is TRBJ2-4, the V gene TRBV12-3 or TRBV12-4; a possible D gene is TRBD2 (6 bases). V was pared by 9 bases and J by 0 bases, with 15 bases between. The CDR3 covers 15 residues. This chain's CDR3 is CASNPGGLAKNIQYF. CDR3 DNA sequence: TGTGCCAGTAATCCCGGGGGTTTAGCCAAAAACATTCAGTACTTC.

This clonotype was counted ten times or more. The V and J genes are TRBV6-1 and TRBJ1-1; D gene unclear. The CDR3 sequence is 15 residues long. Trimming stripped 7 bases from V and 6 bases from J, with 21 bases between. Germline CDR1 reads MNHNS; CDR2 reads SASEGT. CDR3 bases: TGTGCCAGCATCGAGAATTTTCGGGCAGGAGCTGAAGCTTTCTTT. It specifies CASIENFRAGAEAFF.

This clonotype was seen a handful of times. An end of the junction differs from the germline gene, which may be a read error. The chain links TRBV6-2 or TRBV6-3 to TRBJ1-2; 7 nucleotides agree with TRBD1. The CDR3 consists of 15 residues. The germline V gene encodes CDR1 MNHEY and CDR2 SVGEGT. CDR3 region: CASSYSETGNYSYTF. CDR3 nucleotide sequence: TGTGCCAGCAGTTACTCAGAGACAGGGAACTATAGCTACACCTTC.

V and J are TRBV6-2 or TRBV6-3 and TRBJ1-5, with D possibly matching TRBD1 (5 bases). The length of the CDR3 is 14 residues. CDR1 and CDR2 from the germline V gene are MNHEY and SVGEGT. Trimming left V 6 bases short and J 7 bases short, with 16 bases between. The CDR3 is CASSNSGGGQPQHF. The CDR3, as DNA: TGTGCCAGCAGCAATTCCGGGGGTGGGCAGCCCCAGCATTTT.

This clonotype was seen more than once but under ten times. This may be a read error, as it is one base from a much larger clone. In DNA form, the CDR3 reads TGTGCCAGCAGCGAGGGCGTGGGGGCTGAAGCTTTCTTT. Translating gives CASSEGVGAEAFF. This chain connects TRBV5-6 to TRBJ1-1, with a tentative D call TRBD1 (5 bases). V shed 4 bases and J shed 6 bases, with 13 bases lying between them. The CDR3 is 13 residues long. The germline CDR1 and CDR2 sequences are SGHDT and YYEEEE. Full variable domain (rest looked up from reference TRBV5-6 and TRBJ1-1): DAGVTQSPTHLIKTRGQQVTLRCSPKSGHDTVSWYQQALGQGPQFIFQYYEEEERQRGNFPDRFSGHQFPNYSSELNVNALLLGDSALYLCASSEGVGAEAFFGQGTRLTVV.

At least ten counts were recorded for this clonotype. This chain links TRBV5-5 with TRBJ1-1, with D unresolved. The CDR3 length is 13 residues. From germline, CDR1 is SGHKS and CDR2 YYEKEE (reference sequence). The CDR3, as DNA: TGTGCAGGTCGTTTGGGAGGGAACACTGAAGCTTTCTTT. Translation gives CAGRLGGNTEAFF.

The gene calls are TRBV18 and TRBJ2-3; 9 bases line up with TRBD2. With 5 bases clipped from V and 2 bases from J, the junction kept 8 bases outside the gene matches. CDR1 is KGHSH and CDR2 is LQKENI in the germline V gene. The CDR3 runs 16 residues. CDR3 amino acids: CASSRGVAGVTDTQYF. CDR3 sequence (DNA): TGTGCCAGCTCAAGGGGCGTAGCGGGGGTCACAGATACGCAGTATTTT.

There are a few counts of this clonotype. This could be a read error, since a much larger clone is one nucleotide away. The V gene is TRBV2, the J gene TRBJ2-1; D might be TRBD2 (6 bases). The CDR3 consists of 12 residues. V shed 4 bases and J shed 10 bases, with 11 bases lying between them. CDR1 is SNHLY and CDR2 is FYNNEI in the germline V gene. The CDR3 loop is CASSGEVNEQFF. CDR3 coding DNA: TGTGCCAGCAGTGGGGAGGTGAACGAGCAGTTCTTC.

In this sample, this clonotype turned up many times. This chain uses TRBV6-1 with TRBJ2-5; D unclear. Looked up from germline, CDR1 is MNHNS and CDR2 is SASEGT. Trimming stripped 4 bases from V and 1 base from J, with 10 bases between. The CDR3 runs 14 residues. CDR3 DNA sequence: TGTGCCAGCAGTGCCGCAGAGACCCAAGAGACCCAGTACTTC. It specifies CASSAAETQETQYF.

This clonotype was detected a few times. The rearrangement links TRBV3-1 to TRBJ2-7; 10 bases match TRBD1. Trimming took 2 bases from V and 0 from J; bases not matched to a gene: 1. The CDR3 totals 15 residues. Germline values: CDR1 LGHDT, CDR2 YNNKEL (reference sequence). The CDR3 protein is CASSQRTGGSYEQYF. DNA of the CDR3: TGTGCCAGCAGCCAACGGACAGGGGGCTCCTACGAGCAGTACTTC.

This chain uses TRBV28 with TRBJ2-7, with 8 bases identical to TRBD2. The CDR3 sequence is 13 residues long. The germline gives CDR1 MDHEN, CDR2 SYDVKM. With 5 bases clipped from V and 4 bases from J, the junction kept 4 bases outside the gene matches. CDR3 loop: CASSPLAGYEQYF. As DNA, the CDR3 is TGTGCCAGCAGTCCCTTAGCGGGATACGAGCAGTACTTC.

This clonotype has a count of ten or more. CDR3 in DNA: TGTGCCAGCAGTGACAGGGCGTTAGAGCAGTTCTTC. It codes for CASSDRALEQFF. The chain couples TRBV25-1 to TRBJ2-1; a weak D match, TRBD1 (5 bases). Trimming left V 3 bases short and J 10 bases short, with 10 bases between. CDR3 length equals 12 residues. CDR1 is MGHDK, CDR2 SYGVNS, per germline.

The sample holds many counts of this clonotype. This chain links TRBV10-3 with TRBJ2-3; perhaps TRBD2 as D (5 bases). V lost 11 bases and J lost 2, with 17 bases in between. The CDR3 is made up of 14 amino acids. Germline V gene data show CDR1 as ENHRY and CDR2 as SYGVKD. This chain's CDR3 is CASAASADTDTQYF. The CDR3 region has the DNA TGTGCCTCCGCAGCCTCAGCGGACACAGATACGCAGTATTTT.

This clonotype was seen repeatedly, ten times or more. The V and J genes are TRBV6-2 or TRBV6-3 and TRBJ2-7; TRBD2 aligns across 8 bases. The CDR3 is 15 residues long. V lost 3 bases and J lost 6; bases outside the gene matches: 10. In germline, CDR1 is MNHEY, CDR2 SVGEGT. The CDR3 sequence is CASSYTGLGSFEQYF. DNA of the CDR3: TGTGCCAGCAGTTATACGGGACTAGGGAGTTTCGAGCAGTACTTC.

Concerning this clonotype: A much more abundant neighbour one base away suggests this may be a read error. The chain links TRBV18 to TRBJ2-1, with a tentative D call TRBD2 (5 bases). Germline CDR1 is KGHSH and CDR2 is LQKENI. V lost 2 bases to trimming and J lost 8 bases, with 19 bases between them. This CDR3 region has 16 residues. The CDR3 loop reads CASSPYMGYSGDEQFF. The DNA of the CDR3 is TGTGCCAGCTCACCATATATGGGCTACAGCGGCGATGAGCAGTTCTTC.

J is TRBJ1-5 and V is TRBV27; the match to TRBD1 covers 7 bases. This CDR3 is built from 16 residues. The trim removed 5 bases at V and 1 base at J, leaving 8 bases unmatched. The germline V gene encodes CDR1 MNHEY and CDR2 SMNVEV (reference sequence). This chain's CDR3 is CASSRRGLGSNQPQHF. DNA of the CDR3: TGTGCCAGCAGTCGAAGGGGGCTGGGAAGCAATCAGCCCCAGCATTTT.

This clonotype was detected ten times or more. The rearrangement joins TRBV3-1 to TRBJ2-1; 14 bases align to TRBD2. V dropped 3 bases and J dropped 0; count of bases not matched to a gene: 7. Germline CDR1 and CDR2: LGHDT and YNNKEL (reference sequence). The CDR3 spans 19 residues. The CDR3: CASSHPGTSGSYSYNEQFF. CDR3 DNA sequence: TGTGCCAGCAGCCACCCCGGGACTAGCGGGAGTTACTCCTACAATGAGCAGTTCTTC.

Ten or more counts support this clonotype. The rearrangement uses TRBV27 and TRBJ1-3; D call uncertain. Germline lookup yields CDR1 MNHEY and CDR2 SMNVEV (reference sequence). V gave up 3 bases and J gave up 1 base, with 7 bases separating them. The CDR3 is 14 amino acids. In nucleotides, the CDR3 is TGTGCCAGCAGTTTTAGTCGATCTGGAAACACCATATATTTT. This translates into CASSFSRSGNTIYF.

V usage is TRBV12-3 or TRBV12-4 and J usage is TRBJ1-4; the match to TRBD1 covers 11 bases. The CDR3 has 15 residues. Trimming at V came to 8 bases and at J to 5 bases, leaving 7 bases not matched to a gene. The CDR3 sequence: CASGPWDRGNEKLFF. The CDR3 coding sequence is TGTGCCAGCGGCCCCTGGGACAGGGGGAATGAAAAACTGTTTTTT.

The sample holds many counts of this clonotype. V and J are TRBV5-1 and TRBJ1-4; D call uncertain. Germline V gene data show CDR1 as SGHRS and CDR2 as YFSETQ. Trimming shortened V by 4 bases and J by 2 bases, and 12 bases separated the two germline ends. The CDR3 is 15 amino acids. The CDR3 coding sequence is TGCGCCAGCAGCCCCAGGTCATCGACTAATGAAAAACTGTTTTTT. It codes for CASSPRSSTNEKLFF.

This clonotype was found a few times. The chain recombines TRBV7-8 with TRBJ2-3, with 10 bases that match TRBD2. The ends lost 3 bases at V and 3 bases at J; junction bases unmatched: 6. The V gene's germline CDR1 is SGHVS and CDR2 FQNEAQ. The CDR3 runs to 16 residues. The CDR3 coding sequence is TGTGCCAGCAGCTTTCTGGCTAGCGGGAGAACAGATACGCAGTATTTT. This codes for CASSFLASGRTDTQYF.

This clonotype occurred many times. The CDR3 bases are TGTGCCAGCAGTGACAGACGTGACGGCTACACCTTC. Translated: CASSDRRDGYTF. This chain joins TRBV6-2 or TRBV6-3 and TRBJ1-2; possibly TRBD1 for D (5 bases). V was cut by 5 bases and J by 8 bases, with 12 bases left in between. The CDR3 extends over 12 amino acids. CDR1 is MNHEY and CDR2 is SVGEGT in the germline V gene.

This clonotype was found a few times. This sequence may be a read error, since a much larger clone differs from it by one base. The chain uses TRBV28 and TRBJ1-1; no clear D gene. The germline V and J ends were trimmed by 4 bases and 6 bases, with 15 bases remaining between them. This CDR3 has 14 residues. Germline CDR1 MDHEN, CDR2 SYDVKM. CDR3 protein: CASSYEDGYAEAFF. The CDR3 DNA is TGTGCCAGCAGTTATGAGGACGGGTACGCTGAAGCTTTCTTT.

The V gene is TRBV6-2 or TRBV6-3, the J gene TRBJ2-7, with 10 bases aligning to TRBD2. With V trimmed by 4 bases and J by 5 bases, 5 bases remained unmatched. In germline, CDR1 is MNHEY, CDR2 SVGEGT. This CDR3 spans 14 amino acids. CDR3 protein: CASSSSGRANEQYF. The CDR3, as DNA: TGTGCCAGCAGTTCGAGCGGGAGGGCCAACGAGCAGTACTTC.

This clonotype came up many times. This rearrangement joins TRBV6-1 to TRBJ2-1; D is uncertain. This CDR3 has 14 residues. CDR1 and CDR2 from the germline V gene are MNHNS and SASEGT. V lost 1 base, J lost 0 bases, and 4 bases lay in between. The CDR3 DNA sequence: TGTGCCAGCAGTGAAGACAGCTCCTACAATGAGCAGTTCTTC. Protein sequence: CASSEDSSYNEQFF.

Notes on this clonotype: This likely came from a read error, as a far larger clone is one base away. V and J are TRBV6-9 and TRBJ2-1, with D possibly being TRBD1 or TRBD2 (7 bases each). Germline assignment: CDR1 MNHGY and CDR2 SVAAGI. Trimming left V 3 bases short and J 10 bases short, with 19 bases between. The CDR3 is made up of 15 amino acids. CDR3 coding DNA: TGTGCCAGCAGTTACTCTGAGGGAGGGGGCTACGAGCAGTTCTTC. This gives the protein CASSYSEGGGYEQFF.

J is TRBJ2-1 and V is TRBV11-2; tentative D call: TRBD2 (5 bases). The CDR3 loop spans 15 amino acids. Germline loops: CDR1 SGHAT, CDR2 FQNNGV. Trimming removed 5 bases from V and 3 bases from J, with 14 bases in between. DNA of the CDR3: TGTGCCAGCAGCGAGGGCGGCGGGCACTACAATGAGCAGTTCTTC. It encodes CASSEGGGHYNEQFF.

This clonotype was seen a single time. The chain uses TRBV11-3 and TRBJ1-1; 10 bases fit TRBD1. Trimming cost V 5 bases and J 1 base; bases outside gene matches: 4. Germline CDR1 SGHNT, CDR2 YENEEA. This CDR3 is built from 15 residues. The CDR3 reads CASSHWTGGNTEAFF. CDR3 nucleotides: TGTGCCAGCAGCCACTGGACAGGGGGGAACACTGAAGCTTTCTTT.

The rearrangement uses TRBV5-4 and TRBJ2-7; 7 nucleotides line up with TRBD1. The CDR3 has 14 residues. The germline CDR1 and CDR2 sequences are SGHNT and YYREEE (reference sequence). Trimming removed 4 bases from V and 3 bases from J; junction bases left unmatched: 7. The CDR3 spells CASSGRQGVYEQYF. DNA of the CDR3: TGTGCCAGCAGCGGGAGACAGGGAGTCTACGAGCAGTACTTC.

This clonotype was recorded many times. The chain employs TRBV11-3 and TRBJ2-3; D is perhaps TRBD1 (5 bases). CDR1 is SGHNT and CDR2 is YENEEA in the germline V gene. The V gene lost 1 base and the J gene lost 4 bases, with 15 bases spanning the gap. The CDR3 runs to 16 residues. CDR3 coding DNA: TGTGCCAGCAGCTTAGGGGCAGGGCGAGTGGCAGATACGCAGTATTTT. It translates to CASSLGAGRVADTQYF.

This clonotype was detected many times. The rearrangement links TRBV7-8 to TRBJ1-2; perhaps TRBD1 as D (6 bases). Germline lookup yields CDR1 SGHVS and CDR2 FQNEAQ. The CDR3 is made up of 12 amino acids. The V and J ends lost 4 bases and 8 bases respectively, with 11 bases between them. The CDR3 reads CASSYYRDGYTF. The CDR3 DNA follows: TGTGCCAGCAGCTACTACAGGGACGGCTACACCTTC.

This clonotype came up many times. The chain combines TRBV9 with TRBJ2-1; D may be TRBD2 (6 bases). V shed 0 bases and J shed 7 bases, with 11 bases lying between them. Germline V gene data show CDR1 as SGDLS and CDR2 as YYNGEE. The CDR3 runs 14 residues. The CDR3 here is CASSVVGGKNEQFF. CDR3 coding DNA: TGTGCCAGCAGCGTAGTGGGCGGGAAAAATGAGCAGTTCTTC. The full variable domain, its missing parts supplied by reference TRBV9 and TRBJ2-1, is DSGVTQTPKHLITATGQRVTLRCSPRSGDLSVYWYQQSLDQGLQFLIQYYNGEERAKGNILERFSAQQFPDLHSELNLSSLELGDSALYFCASSVVGGKNEQFFGPGTRLTVL.